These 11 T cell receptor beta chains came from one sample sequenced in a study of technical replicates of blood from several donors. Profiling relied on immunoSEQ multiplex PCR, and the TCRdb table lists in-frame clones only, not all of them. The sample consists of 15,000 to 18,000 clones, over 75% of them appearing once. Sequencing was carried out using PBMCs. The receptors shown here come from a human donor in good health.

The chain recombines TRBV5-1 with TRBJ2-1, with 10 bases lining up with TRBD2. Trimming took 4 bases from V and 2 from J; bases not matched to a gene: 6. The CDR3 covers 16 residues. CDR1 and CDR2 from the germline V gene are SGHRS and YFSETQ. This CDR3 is CASSLPLAGPYNEQFF. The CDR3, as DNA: TGCGCCAGCAGCCTCCCACTAGCGGGGCCCTACAATGAGCAGTTCTTC. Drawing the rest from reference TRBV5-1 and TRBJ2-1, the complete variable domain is KAGVTQTPRYLIKTRGQQVTLSCSPISGHRSVSWYQQTPGQGLQFLFEYFSETQRNKGNFPGRFSGRQFSNSRSEMNVSTLELGDSALYLCASSLPLAGPYNEQFFGPGTRLTVL.

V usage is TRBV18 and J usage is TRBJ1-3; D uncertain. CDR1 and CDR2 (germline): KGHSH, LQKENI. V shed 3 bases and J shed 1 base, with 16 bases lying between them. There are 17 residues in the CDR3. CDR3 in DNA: TGTGCCAGCTCACCGGAAGGGAGGGTTTTGTCTGGAAACACCATATATTTT. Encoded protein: CASSPEGRVLSGNTIYF. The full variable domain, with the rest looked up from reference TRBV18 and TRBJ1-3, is NAGVMQNPRHLVRRRGQEARLRCSPMKGHSHVYWYRQLPEEGLKFMVYLQKENIIDESGMPKERFSAEFPKEGPSILRIQQVVRGDSAAYFCASSPEGRVLSGNTIYFGEGSWLTVV.

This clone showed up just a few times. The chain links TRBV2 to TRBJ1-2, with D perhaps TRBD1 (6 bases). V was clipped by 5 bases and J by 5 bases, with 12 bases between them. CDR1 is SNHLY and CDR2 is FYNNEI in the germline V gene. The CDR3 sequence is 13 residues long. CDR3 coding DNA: TGTGCCAGCAGTTACGCCACAGGGTATGGCTACACCTTC. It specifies CASSYATGYGYTF.

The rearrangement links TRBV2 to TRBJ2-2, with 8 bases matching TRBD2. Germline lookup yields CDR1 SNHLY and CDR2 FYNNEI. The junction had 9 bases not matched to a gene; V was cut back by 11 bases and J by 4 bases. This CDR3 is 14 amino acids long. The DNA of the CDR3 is TGTGCCTCCCAGCGGGAGTCGTCCACCGGGGAGCTGTTTTTT. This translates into CASQRESSTGELFF.

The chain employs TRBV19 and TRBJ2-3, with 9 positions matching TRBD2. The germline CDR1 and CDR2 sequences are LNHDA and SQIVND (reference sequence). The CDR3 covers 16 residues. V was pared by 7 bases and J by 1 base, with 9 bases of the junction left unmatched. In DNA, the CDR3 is TGTGCCAGTACCCTTTTTGCGGGAGGGGGCACAGATACGCAGTATTTT. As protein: CASTLFAGGGTDTQYF. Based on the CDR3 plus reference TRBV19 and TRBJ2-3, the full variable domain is DGGITQSPKYLFRKEGQNVTLSCEQNLNHDAMYWYRQDPGQGLRLIYYSQIVNDFQKGDIAEGYSVSREKKESFPLTVTSAQKNPTAFYLCASTLFAGGGTDTQYFGPGTRLTVL.

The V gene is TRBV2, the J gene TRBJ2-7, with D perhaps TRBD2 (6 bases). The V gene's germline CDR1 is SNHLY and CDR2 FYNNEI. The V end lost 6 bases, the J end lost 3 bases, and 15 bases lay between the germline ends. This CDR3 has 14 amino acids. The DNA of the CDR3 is TGTGCCAGCAGGGGCTTACGGACTAACTACGAGCAGTACTTC. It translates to CASRGLRTNYEQYF.

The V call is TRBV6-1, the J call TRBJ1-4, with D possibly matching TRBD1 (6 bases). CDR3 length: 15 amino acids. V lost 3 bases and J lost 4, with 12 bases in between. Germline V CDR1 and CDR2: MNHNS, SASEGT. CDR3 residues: CASSDLGANNEKLFF. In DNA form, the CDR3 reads TGTGCCAGCAGTGACTTGGGGGCTAATAATGAAAAACTGTTTTTT.

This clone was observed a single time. The CDR3 loop reads CASSLNGHREQYF. CDR3 sequence (DNA): TGTGCCAGCAGCTTAAATGGGCATCGGGAGCAGTACTTC. V usage is TRBV7-3 and J usage is TRBJ2-7; D call uncertain. Trimming shortened V by 1 base and J by 7 bases, and 11 bases separated the two germline ends. Germline V gene lookup returns CDR1 SGHTA and CDR2 FQGTGA. The CDR3 runs 13 residues.

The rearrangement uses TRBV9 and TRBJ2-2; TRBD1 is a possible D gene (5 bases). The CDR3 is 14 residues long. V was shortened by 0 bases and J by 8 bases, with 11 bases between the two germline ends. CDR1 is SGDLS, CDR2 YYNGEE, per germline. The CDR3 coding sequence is TGTGCCAGCAGCGTAGCTACAGGATTTGGGGAGCTGTTTTTT. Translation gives CASSVATGFGELFF.

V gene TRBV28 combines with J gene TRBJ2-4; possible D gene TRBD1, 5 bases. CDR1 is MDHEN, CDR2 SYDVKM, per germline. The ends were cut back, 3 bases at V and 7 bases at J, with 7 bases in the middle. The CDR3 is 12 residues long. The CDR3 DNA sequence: TGTGCCAGCAGTTTGGACACGAACATTCAGTACTTC. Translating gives CASSLDTNIQYF.

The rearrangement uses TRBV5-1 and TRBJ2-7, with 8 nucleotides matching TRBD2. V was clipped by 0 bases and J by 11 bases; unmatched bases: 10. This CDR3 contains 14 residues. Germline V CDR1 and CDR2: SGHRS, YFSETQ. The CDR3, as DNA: TGCGCCAGCAGCTTGGCCCTTAGCGGGAATCTTAAGTACTTC. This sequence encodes CASSLALSGNLKYF.